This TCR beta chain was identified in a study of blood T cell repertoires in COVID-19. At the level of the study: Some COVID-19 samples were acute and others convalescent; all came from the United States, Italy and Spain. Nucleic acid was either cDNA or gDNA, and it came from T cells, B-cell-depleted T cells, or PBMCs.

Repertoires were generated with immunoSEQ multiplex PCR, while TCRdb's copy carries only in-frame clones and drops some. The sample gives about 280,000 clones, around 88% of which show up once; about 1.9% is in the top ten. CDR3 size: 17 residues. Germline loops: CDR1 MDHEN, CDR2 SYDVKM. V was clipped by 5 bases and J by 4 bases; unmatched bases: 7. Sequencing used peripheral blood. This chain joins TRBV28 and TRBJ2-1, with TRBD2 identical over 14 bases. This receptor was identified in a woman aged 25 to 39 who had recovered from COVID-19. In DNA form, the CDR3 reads TGTGCCAGCAGTACGGGACTAGCGGGAGTGAAATACAATGAGCAGTTCTTC. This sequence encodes CASSTGLAGVKYNEQFF.